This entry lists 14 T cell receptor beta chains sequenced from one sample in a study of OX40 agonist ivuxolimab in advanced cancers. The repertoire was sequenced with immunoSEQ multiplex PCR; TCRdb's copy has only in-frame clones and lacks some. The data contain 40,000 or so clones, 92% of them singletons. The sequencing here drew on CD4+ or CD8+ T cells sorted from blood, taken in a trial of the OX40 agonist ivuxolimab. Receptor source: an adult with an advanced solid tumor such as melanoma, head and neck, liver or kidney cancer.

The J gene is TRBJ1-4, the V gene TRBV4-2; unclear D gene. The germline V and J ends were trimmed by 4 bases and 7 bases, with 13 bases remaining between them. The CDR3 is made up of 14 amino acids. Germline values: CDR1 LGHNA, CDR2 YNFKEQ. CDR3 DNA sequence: TGTGCCAGCAGCCTTGGGTTTTTTGGTGAAAAACTGTTTTTT. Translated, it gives CASSLGFFGEKLFF.

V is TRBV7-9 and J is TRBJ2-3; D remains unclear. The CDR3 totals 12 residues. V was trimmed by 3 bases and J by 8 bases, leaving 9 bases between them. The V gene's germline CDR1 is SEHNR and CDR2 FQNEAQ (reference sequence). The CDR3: CASSLVMGTQYF. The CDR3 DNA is TGTGCCAGCAGCTTGGTGATGGGTACGCAGTATTTT.

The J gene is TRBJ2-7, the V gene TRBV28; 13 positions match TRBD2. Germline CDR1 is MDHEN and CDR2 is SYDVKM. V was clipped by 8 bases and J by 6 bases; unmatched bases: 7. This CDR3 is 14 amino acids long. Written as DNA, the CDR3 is TGTGCCAGCCTCGAACGGACTAGCGGGAGCGAGCAGTACTTC. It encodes CASLERTSGSEQYF.

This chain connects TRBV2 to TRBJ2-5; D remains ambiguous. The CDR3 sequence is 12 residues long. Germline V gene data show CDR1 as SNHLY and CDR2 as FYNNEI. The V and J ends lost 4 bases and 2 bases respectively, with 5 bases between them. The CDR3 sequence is CASSADQETQYF. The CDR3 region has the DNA TGTGCCAGCAGTGCCGATCAAGAGACCCAGTACTTC.

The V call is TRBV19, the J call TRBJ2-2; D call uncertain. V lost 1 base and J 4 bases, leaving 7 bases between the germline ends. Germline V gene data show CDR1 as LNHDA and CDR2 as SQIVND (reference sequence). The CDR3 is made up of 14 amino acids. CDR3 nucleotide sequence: TGTGCCAGTAGTATAGTGTCCGGCACCGGGGAGCTGTTTTTT. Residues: CASSIVSGTGELFF.

The CDR3 DNA is TGTGCCAGCAGCTCCCCGGGACAGGGGTCATACGAGCAGTACTTC. Translating gives CASSSPGQGSYEQYF. This chain uses TRBV5-4 with TRBJ2-7; TRBD1 aligns across 10 bases. Germline V lookup: CDR1 SGHNT, CDR2 YYREEE (reference sequence). Unmatched junction bases numbered 7, after V lost 3 bases and J lost 4 bases. This CDR3 region has 15 residues.

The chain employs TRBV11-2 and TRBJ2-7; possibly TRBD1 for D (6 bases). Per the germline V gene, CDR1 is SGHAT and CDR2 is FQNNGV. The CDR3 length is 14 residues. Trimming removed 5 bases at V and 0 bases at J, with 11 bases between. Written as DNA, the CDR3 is TGTGCCAGCAGCGCAGGACAGAACTCCTACGAGCAGTACTTC. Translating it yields CASSAGQNSYEQYF.

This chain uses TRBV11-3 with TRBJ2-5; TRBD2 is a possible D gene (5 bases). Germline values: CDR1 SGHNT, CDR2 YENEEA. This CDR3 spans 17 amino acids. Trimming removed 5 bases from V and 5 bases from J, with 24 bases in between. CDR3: CASSRPRDQTSGETQYF. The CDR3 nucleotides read TGTGCCAGCAGCCGCCCCCGGGATCAGACATCGGGGGAGACCCAGTACTTC.

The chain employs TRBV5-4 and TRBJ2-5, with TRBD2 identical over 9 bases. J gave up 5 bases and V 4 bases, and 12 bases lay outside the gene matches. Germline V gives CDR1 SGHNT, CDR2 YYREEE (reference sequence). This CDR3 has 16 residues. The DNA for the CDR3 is TGTGCCAGCAGCCTCCGTGGTAGCGGGAGTCGGGAGACCCAGTACTTC. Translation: CASSLRGSGSRETQYF.

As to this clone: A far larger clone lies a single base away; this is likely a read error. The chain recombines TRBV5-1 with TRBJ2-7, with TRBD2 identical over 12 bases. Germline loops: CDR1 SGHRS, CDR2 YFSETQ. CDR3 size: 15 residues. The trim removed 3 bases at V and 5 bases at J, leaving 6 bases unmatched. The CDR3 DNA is TGCGCCAGCAGCTCGCCAGGACTAGCGGGACACGAGCAGTACTTC. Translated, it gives CASSSPGLAGHEQYF.

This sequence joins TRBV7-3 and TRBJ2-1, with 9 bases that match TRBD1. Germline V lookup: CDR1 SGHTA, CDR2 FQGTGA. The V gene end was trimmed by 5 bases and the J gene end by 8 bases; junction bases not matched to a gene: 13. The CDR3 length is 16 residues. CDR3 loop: CASSVSGQGPRYEQFF. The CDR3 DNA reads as TGTGCCAGCAGCGTCTCGGGACAGGGCCCGAGGTATGAGCAGTTCTTC.

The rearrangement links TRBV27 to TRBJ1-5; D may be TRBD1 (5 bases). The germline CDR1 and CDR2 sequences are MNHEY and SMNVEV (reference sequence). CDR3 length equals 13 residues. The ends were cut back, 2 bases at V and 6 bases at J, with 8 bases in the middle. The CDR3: CASSLVGGQPQHF. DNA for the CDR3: TGTGCCAGCAGTTTAGTCGGGGGTCAGCCCCAGCATTTT.

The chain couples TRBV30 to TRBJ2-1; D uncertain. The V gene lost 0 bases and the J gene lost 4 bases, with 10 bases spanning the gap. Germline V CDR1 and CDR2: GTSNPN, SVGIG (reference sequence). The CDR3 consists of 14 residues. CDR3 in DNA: TGTGCCTGGAGTGTGGTCGGTACGTACAATGAGCAGTTCTTC. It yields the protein CAWSVVGTYNEQFF.

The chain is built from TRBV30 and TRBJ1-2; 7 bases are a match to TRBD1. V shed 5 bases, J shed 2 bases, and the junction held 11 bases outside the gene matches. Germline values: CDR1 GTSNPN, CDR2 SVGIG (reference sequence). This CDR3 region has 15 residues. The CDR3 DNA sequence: TGTGCCTGGGAGAGGGACAGCAACTTCAACTATGGCTACACCTTC. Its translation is CAWERDSNFNYGYTF.